This T cell receptor (beta chain) originates from a study of identifying expanded T cells in peripheral blood. Some clones are missing from TCRdb's copy, which holds only in-frame ones; the method was immunoSEQ multiplex PCR. The table records roughly 120,000 clones, about nine tenths of them present only once. Healthy donors had no documented immune events, such as infections, while sampled. To note about this clone: Its target is not known.

Broader study findings: Clone count variance between roughly 2-week samples rose with total template count. About 1.2 clones differed between technical replicates, versus about 15 and 19 over time.

V lost 0 bases and J lost 3, with 14 bases in between. This CDR3 has 16 amino acids. Germline loops: CDR1 MNHEY, CDR2 SVGAGI. The sequencing input was blood. The chain joins TRBV6-5 to TRBJ1-1; D possibly corresponds to TRBD1 (5 bases). The TCR sequence derives from a person aged 18 to 69 in good health. The CDR3 region has the DNA TGTGCCAGCAGTTACTCCGCGGGACGGGTAGACACTGAAGCTTTCTTT. This translates into CASSYSAGRVDTEAFF.